There are a few counts of the clone carrying this T cell receptor beta chain. Antigen unknown. This sample is drawn from a study of blood T cells in healthy people across ages. Study-wide points: The long-lived group displayed more naive CD4+ cells, plus higher diversity, than the aged donors did. Naive T cell percentage showed a strong correlation with TCR beta diversity.

Using a J-beta primer mix together with a sample-barcoded 5' primer, a second PCR was run for roughly 6 to 11 cycles. From the 5' RACE reads, TCRdb called clonotypes with MiXCR, one entry per CDR3 protein. Here the sample spans around 1,000,000 distinct CDR3 sequences, 35% to 40% being singletons. The CDR3 spans 14 residues. The V segment lost 5 bases and the J segment 6 bases; nucleotides outside the gene matches: 9. This TCR came from a man aged 18 to 30 in good health. V usage is TRBV12-3 or TRBV12-4 and J usage is TRBJ2-5; 7 positions agree with TRBD2. The sequenced sample was blood. The CDR3 coding sequence is TGTGCCAGCAGTCCCTCGACTAGCAGAAAGACCCAGTACTTC. Translating it yields CASSPSTSRKTQYF.